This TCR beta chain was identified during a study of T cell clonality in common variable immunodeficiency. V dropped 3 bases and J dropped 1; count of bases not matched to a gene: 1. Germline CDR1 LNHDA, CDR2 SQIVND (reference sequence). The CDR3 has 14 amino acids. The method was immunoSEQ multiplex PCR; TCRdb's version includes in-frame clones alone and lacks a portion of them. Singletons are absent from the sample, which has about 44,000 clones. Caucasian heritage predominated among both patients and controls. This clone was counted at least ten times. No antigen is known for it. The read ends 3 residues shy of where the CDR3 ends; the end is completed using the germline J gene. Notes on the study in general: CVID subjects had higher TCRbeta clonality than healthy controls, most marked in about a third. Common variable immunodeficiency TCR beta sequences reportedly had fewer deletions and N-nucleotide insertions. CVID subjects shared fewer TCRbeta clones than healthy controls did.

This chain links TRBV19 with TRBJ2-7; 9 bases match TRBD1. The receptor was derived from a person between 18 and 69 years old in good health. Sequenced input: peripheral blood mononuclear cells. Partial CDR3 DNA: TGTGCCAGTAGTATTGGGACAGGGTCCTACGAG. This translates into CASSIGTGSYE. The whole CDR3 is CASSIGTGSYEQYF.